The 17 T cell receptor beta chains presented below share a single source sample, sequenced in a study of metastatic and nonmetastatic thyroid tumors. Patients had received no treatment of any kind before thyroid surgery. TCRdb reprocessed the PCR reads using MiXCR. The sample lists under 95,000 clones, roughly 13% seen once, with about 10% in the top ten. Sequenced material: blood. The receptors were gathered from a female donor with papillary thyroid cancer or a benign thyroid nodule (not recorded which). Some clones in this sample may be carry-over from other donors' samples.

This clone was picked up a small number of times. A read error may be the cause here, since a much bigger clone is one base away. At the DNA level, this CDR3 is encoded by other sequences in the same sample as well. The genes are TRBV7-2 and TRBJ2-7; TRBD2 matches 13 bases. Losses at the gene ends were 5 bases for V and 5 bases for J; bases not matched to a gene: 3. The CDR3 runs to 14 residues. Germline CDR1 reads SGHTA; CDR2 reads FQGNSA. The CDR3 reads CASSHGLAGDEQYF. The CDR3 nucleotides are TGTGCCAGCAGCCATGGACTAGCGGGGGACGAGCAGTACTTC.

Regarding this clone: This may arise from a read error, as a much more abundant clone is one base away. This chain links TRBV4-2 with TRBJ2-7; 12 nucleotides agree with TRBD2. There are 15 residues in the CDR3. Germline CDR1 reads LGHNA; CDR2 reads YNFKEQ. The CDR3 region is CANSPSSGRGGEQYF. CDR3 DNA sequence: TGTGCCAACAGCCCTTCTAGCGGGAGGGGAGGGGAGCAGTACTTC.

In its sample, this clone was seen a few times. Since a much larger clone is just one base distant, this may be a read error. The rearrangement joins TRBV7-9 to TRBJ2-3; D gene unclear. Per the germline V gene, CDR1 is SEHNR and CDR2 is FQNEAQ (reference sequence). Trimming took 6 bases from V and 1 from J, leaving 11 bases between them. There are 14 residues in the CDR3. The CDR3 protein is CASRARGRTDTQYF. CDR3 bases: TGTGCCAGCAGAGCCCGCGGCCGCACAGATACGCAGTATTTT.

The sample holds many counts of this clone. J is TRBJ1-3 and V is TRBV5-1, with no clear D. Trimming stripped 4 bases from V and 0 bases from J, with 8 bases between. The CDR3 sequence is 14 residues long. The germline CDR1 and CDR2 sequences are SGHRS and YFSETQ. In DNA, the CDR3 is TGCGCCAGCAGCCCGTCAGCCTCTGGAAACACCATATATTTT. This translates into CASSPSASGNTIYF.

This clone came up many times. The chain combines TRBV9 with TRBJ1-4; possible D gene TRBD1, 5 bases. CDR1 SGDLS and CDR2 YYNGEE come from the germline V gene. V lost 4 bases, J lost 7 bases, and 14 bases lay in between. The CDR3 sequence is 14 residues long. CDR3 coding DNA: TGTGCCAGCAGCCCGGGACCGCTTCCTGAAAAACTGTTTTTT. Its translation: CASSPGPLPEKLFF.

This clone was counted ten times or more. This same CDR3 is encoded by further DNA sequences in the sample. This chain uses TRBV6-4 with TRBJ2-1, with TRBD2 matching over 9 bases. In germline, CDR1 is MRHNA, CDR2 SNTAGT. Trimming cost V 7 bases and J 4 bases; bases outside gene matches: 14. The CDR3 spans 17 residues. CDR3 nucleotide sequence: TGTGCCAGCACCACTCCTCGGGCGGGAGGGTCTTACAATGAGCAGTTCTTC. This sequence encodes CASTTPRAGGSYNEQFF.

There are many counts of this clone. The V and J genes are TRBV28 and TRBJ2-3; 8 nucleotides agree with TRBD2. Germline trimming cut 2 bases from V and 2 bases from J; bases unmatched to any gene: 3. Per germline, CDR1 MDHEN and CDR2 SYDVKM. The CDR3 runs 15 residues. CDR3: CASSLTSGHTDTQYF. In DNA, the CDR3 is TGTGCCAGCAGTTTAACTAGCGGACACACAGATACGCAGTATTTT.

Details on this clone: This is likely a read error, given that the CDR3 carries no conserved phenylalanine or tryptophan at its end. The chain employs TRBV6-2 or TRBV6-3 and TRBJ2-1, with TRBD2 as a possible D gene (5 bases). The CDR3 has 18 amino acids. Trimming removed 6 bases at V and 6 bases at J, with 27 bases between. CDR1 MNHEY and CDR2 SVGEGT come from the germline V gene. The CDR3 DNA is TGTGCCAGCAGCTACCAGACCGGAGGAACTTTAACCGGCAATGAGCAGTTCCTC. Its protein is CASSYQTGGTLTGNEQFL.

CDR3 bases: TGTGCCAGCAGTTGTACAGGTAGGGAGGTCTGCGAGCAGTACTTC. Translating gives CASSCTGREVCEQYF. This chain links TRBV2 with TRBJ2-7, with D possibly being TRBD2 (6 bases). CDR3 length: 15 amino acids. V was pared by 5 bases and J by 6 bases, with 20 bases between. From germline, CDR1 is SNHLY and CDR2 FYNNEI. Based on the CDR3 plus reference TRBV2 and TRBJ2-7, the full variable domain is EPEVTQTPSHQVTQMGQEVILRCVPISNHLYFYWYRQILGQKVEFLVSFYNNEISEKSEIFDDQFSVERPDGSNFTLKIRSTKLEDSAMYFCASSCTGREVCEQYFGPGTRLTVT.

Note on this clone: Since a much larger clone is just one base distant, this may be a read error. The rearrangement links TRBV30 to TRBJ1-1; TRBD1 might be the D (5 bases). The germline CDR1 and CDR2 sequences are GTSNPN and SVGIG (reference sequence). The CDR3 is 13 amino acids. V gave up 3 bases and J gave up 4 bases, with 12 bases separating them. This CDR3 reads CAWRGYGGTEAFF. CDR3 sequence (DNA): TGTGCCTGGAGGGGGTATGGGGGCACTGAAGCTTTCTTT.

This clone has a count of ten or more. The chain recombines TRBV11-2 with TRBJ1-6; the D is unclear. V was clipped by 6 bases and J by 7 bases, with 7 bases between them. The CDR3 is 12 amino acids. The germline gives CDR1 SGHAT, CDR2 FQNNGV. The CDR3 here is CASSNTNSPLHF. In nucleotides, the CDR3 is TGTGCCAGCAGTAACACCAATTCACCCCTCCACTTT.

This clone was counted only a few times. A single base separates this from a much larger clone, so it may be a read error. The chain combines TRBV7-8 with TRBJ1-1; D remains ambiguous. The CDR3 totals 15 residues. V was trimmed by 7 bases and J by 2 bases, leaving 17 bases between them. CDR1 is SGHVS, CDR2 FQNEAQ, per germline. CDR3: CASIFLGRSNTEAFF. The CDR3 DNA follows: TGTGCCAGCATCTTTCTAGGACGGTCCAACACTGAAGCTTTCTTT.

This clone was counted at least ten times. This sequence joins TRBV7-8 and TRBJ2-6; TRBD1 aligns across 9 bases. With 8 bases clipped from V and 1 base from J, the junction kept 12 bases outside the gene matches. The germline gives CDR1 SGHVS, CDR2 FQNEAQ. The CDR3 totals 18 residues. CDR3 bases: TGTGCCAGCGGATTGCCGGACAGGGGCCTATCTGGGGCCAACGTCCTGACTTTC. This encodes CASGLPDRGLSGANVLTF.

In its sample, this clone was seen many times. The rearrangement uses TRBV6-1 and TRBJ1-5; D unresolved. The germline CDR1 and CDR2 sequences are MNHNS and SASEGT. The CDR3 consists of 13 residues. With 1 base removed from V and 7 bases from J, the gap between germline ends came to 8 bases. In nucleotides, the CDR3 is TGTGCCAGCAGTGAAGAGTTATGGCAGCCCCAGCATTTT. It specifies CASSEELWQPQHF.

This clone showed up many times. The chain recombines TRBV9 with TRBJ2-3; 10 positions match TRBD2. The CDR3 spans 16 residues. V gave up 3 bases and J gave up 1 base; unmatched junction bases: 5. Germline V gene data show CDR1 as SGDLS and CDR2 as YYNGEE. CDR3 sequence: CASSDLAGVGTDTQYF. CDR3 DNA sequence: TGTGCCAGCAGCGACCTAGCGGGAGTTGGCACAGATACGCAGTATTTT.

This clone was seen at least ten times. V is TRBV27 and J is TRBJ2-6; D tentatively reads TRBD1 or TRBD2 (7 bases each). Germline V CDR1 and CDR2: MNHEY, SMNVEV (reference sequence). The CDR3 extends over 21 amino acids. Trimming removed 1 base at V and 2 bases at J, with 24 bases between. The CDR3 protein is CASSLWGGWDSLETGANVLTF. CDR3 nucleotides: TGTGCCAGCAGTTTATGGGGGGGGTGGGACAGCCTCGAGACTGGGGCCAACGTCCTGACTTTC.

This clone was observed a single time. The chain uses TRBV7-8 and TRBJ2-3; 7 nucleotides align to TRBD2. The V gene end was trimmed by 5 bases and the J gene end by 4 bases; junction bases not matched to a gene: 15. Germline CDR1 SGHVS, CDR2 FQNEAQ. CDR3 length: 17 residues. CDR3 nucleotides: TGTGCCAGCAGCCCCCACCGAGCAGCGGGATTGCCAGATACGCAGTATTTT. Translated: CASSPHRAAGLPDTQYF.